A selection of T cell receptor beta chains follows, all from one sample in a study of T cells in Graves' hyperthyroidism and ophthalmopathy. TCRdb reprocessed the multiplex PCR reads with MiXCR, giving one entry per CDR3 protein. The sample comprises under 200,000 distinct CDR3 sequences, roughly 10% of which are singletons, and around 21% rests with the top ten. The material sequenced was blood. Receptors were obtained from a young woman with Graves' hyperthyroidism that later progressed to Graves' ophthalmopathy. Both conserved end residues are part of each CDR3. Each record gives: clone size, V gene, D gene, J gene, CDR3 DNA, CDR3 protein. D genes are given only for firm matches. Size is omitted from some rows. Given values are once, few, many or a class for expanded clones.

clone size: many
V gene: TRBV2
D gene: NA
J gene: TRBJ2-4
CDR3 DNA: TGTGCCAGCAATGACAGAAACATTCAGTACTTC
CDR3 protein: CASNDRNIQYF

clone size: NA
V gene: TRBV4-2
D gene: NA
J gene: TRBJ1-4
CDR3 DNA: TGTGCCAGCAGCCAATTAGGGAAAAAACTGGTTTTT
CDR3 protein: CASSQLGKKLVF

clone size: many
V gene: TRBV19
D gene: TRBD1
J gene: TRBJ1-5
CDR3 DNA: TGTGCCAGTAAGGGGACAGGGGAAAAAGGCAATCAGCCCCAGCATTTT
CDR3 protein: CASKGTGEKGNQPQHF

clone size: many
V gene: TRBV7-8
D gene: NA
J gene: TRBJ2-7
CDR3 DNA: TGTGCCAGCAGCCCCCCCAGGGATGTCGAGCAGTACTTC
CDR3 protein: CASSPPRDVEQYF

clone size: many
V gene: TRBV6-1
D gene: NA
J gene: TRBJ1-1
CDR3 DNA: TGTGCCAGCCTGGGCAGGGATCGGAACACTGAAGCTTTCTTT
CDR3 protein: CASLGRDRNTEAFF

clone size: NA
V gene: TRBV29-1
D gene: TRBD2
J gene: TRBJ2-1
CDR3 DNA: TGCAGCGTTGAAGGGTACGGCGGGGGGGCCGAAAATGAGCAGTTCTTC
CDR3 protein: CSVEGYGGGAENEQFF

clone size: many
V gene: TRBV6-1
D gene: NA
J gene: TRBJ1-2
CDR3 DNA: TGTGCCAGCAGTGATATTGGACGGACGTTCTATGGCTACACCTTC
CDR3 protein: CASSDIGRTFYGYTF

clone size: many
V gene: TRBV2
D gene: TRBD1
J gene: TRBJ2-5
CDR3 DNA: TGTGCCAGCAAAAATGCAGGGGGCGAGACCCAGTACTTC
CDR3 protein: CASKNAGGETQYF

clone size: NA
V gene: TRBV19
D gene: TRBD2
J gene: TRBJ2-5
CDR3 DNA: TGTGCCAGTAGTATAAGTCGAGCGGGAGGGCCATGGGAGACCCAGTACTTC
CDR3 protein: CASSISRAGGPWETQYF

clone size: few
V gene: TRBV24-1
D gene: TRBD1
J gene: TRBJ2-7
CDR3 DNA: TGTGCCACCAGTGATCCAGGGACAGGGGGTATACACGAGCAGTACTTC
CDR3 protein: CATSDPGTGGIHEQYF